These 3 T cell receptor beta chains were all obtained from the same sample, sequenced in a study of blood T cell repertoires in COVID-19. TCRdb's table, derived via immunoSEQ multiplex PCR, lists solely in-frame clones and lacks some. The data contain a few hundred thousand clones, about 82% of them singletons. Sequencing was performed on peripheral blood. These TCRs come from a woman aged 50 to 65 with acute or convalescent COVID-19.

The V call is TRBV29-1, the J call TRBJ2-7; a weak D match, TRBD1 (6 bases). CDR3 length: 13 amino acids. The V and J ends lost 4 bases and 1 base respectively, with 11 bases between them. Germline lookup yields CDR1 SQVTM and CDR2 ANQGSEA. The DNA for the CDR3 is TGCAGCGTTGTCCTACAGGGATCCTACGAGCAGTACTTC. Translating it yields CSVVLQGSYEQYF.

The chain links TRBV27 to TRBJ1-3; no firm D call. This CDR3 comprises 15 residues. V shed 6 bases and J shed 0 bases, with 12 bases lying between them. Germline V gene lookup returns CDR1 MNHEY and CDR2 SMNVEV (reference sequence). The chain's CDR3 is CASRKGGLSGNTIYF. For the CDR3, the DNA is TGTGCCAGCAGGAAAGGCGGACTCTCTGGAAACACCATATATTTT.

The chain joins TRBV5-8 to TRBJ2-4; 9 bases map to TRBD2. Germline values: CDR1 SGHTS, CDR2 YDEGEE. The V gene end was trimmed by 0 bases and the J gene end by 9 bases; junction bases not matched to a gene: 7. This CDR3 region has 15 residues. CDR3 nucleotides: TGTGCCAGCAGCTTGGGGGTAGCGGGAGTAAGCATTCAGTACTTC. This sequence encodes CASSLGVAGVSIQYF.